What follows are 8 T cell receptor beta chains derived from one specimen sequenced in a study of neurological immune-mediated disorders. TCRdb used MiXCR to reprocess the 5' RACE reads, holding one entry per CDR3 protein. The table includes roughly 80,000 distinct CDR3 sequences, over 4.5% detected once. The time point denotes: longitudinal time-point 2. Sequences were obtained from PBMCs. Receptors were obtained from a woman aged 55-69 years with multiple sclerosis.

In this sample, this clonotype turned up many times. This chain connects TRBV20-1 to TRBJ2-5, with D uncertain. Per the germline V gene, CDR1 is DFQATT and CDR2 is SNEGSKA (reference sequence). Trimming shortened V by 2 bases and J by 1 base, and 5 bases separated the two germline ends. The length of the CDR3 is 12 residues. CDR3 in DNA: TGCAGTGCTAGACAGGCCCAAGAGACCCAGTACTTC. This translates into CSARQAQETQYF.

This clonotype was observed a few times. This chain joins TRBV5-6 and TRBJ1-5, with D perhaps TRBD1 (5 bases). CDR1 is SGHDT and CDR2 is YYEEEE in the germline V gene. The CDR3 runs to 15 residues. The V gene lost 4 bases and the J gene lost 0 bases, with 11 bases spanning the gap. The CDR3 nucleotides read TGTGCCAGCAGCCCTGGACACCGTAGCAATCAGCCCCAGCATTTT. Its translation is CASSPGHRSNQPQHF.

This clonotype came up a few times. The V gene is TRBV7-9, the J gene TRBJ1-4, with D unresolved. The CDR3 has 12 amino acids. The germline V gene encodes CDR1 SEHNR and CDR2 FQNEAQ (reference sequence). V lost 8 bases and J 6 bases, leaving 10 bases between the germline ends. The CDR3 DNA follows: TGTGCCAGCCGCCAGAATCATGAAAAACTGTTTTTT. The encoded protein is CASRQNHEKLFF.

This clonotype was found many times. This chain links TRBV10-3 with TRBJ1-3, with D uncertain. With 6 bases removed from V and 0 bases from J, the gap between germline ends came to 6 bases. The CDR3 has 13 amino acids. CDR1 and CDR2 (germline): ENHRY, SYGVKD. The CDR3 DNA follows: TGTGCCATCAGAGATGGCTCTGGAAACACCATATATTTT. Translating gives CAIRDGSGNTIYF.

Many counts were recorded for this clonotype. The CDR3, as DNA: TGCGCCAGCAGCTTCTCAGGGTCAGATACGCAGTATTTT. Its protein is CASSFSGSDTQYF. This chain joins TRBV5-1 and TRBJ2-3; possible D gene TRBD1, 5 bases. The CDR3 totals 13 residues. CDR1 is SGHRS and CDR2 is YFSETQ in the germline V gene. V lost 2 bases and J lost 4, with 8 bases in between.

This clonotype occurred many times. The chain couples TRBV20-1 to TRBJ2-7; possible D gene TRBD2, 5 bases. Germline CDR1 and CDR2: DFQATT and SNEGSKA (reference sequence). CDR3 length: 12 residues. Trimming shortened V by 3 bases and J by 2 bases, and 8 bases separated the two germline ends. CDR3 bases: TGCAGTGCTAGGACTATGGCCTACGAGCAGTACTTC. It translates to CSARTMAYEQYF.

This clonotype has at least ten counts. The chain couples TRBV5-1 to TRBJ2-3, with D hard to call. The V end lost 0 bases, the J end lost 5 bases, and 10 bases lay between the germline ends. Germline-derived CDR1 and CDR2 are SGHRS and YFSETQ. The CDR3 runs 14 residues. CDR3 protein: CASSLEGLGDTQYF. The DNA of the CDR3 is TGCGCCAGCAGCTTGGAAGGGCTTGGAGATACGCAGTATTTT.

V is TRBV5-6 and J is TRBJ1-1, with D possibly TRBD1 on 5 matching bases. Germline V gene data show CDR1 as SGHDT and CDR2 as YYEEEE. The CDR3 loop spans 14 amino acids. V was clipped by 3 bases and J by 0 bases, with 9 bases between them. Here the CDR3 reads CASSSGRLNTEAFF. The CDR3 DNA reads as TGTGCCAGCAGCTCGGGACGGCTGAACACTGAAGCTTTCTTT.